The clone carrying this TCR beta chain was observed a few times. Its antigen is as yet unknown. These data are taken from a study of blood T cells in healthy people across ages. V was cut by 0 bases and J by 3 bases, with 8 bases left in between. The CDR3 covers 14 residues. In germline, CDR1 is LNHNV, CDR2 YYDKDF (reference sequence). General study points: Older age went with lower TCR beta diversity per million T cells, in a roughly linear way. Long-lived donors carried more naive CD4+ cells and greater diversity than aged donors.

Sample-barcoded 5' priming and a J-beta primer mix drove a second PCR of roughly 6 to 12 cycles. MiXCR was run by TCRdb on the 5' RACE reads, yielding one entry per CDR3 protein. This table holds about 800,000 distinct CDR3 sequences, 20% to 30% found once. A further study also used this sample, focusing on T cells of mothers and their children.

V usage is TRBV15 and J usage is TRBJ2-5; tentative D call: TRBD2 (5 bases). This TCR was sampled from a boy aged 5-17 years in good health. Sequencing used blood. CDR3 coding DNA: TGTGCCACCAGCAGAGAGACGGAGGAAGAGACCCAGTACTTC. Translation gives CATSRETEEETQYF.